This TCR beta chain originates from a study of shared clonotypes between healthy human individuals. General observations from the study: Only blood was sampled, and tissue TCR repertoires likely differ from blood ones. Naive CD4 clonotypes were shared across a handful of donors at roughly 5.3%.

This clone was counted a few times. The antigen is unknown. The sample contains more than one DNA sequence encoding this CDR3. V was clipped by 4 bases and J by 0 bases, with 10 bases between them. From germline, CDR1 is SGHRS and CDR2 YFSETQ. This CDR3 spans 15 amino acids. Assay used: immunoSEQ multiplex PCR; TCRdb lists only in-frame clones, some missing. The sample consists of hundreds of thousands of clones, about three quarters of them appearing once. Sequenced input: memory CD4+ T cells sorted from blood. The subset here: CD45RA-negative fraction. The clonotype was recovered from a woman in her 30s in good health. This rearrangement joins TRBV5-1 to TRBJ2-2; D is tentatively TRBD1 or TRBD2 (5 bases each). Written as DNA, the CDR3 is TGCGCCAGCAGCCTAGGGACCGCGAACACCGGGGAGCTGTTTTTT. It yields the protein CASSLGTANTGELFF.